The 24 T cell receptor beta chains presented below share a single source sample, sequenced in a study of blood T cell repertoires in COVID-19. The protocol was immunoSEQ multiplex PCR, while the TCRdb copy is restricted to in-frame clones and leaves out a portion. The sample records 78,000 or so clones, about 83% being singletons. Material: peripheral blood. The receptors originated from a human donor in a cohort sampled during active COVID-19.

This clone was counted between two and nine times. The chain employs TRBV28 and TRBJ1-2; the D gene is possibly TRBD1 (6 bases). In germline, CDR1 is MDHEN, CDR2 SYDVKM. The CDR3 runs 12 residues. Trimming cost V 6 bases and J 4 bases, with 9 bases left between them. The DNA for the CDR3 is TGTGCCAGCAGGGTGGACAGCTATGGCTACACCTTC. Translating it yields CASRVDSYGYTF.

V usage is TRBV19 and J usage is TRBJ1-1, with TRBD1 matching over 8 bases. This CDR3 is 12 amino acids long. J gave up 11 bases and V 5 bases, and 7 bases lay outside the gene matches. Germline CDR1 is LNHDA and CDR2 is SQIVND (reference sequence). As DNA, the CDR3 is TGTGCCAGTAGTCCCCAGGGGGCGCAGGCTTTCTTT. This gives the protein CASSPQGAQAFF.

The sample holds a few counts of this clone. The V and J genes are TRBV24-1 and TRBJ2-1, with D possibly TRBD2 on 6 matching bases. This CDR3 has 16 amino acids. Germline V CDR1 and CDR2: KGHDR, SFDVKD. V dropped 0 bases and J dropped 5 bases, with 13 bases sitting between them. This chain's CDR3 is CATSDLEFGGDNEQFF. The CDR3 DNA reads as TGTGCCACCAGTGATTTGGAGTTTGGAGGGGACAATGAGCAGTTCTTC.

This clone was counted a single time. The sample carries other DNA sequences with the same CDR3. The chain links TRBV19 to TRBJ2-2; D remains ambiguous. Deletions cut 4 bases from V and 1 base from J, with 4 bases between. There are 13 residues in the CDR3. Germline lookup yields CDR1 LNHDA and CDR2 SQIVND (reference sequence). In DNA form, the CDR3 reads TGTGCCAGTAGTACGAGGAACACCGGGGAGCTGTTTTTT. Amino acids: CASSTRNTGELFF.

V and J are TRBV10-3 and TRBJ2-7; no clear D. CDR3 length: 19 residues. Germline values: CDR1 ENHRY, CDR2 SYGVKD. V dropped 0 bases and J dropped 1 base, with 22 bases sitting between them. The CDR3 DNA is TGTGCCATCAGTGAGTCCCTCCGAGATTTCCCCCTTTATTCCTACGAGCAGTACTTC. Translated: CAISESLRDFPLYSYEQYF.

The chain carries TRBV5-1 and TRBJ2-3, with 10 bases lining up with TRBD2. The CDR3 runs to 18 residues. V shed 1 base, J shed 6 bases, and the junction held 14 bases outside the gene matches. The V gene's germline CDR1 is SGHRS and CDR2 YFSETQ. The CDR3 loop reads CASSLIPLAGAAPDTQYF. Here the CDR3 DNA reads TGCGCCAGCAGCTTGATCCCCCTAGCGGGAGCGGCCCCCGATACGCAGTATTTT. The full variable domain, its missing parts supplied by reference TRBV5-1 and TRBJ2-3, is KAGVTQTPRYLIKTRGQQVTLSCSPISGHRSVSWYQQTPGQGLQFLFEYFSETQRNKGNFPGRFSGRQFSNSRSEMNVSTLELGDSALYLCASSLIPLAGAAPDTQYFGPGTRLTVL.

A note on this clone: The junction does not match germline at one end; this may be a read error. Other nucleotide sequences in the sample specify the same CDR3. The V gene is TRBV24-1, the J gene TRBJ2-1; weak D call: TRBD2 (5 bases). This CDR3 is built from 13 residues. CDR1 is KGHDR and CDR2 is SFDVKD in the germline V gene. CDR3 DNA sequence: TGTGCCACCAGTGATAGTGACTACCATGAGCAGTTCTTC. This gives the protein CATSDSDYHEQFF.

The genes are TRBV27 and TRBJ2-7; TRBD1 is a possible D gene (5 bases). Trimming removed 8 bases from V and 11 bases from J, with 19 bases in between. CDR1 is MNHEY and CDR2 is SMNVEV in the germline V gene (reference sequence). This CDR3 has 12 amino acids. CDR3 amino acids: CASRLWGEPEYF. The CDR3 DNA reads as TGTGCCAGCCGTCTATGGGGCGAACCAGAGTACTTC.

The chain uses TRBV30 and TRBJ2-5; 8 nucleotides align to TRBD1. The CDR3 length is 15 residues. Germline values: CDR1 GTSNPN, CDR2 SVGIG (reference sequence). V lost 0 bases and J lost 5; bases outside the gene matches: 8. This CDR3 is CAWSVQGGPRETQYF. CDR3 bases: TGTGCCTGGAGTGTACAGGGGGGTCCAAGGGAGACCCAGTACTTC.

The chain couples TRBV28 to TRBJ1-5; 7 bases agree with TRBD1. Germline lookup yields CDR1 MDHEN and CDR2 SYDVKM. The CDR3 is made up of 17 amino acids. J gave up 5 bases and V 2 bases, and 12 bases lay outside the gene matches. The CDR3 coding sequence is TGTGCCAGCAGTTTAATGGGAAGGGGGCCCAAAGATCAGCCCCAGCATTTT. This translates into CASSLMGRGPKDQPQHF.

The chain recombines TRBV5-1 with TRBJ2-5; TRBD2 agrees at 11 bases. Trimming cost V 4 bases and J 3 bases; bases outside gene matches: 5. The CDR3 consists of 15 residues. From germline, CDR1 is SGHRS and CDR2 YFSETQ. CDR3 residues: CASSGGTSGKETQYF. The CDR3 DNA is TGCGCCAGCAGCGGAGGGACTAGCGGAAAAGAGACCCAGTACTTC.

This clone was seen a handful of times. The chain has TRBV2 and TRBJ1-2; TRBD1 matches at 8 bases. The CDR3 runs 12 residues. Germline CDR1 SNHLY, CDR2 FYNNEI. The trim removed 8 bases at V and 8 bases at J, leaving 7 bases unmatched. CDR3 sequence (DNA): TGTGCCAGCGTGTGGCAGGGGGCGGGCTACACCTTC. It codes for CASVWQGAGYTF.

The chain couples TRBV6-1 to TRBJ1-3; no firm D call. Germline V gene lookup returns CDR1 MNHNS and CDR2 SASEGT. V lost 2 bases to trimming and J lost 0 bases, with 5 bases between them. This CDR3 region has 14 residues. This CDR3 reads CASSEQSSGNTIYF. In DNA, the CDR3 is TGTGCCAGCAGTGAACAATCCTCTGGAAACACCATATATTTT.

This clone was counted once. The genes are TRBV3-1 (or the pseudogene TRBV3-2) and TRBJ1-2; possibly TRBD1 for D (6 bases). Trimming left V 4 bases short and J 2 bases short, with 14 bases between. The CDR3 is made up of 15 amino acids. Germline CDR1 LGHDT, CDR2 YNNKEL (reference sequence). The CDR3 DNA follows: TGTGCCAGCAGCCCGGATGGGGGCGAGAACTATGGCTACACCTTC. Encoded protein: CASSPDGGENYGYTF.

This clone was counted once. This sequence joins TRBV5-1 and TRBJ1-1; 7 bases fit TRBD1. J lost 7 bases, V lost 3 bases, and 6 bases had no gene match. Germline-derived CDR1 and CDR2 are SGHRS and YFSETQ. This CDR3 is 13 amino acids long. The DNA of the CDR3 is TGCGCCAGCAGCTCGGGGACAGAACTTGAAGCTTTCTTT. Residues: CASSSGTELEAFF. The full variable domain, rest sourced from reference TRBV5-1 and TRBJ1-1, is KAGVTQTPRYLIKTRGQQVTLSCSPISGHRSVSWYQQTPGQGLQFLFEYFSETQRNKGNFPGRFSGRQFSNSRSEMNVSTLELGDSALYLCASSSGTELEAFFGQGTRLTVV.

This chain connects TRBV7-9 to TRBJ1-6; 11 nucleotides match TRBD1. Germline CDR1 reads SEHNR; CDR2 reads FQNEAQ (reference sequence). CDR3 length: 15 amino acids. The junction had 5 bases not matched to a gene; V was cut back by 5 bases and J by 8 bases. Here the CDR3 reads CASSAGQGADSPLHF. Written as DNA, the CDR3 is TGTGCCAGCAGCGCAGGACAGGGGGCCGATTCACCCCTCCACTTT. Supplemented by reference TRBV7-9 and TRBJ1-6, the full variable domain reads DTGVSQNPRHKITKRGQNVTFRCDPISEHNRLYWYRQTLGQGPEFLTYFQNEAQLEKSRLLSDRFSAERPKGSFSTLEIQRTEQGDSAMYLCASSAGQGADSPLHFGNGTRLTVT.

CDR3 amino acids: CASSSPQSYEQFF. CDR3 nucleotides: TGTGCCAGCAGTTCCCCCCAGTCCTATGAGCAGTTCTTC. This rearrangement joins TRBV28 to TRBJ2-1; no reliable D call. V gave up 4 bases and J gave up 8 bases, with 12 bases separating them. The CDR3 covers 13 residues. The germline V gene has CDR1 MDHEN and CDR2 SYDVKM.

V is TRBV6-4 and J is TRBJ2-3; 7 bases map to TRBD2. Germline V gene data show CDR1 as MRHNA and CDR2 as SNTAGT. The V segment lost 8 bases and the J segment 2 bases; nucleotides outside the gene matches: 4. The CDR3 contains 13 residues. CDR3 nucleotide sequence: TGTGCCAGCGGGGGGGATCTCACAGATACGCAGTATTTT. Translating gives CASGGDLTDTQYF.

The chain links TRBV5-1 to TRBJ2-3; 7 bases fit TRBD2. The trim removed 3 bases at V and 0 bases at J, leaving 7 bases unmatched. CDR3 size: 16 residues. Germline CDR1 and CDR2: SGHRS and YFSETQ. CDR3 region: CASSSLADTSTDTQYF. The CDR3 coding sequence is TGCGCCAGCAGCTCGCTAGCGGACACAAGCACAGATACGCAGTATTTT.

CDR3 in amino acids: CASSLPQAYEQYF. CDR3 coding DNA: TGTGCCAGCAGCCTCCCCCAGGCCTACGAGCAGTACTTC. The chain recombines TRBV3-1 (or the pseudogene TRBV3-2) with TRBJ2-7, with D unclear. This CDR3 has 13 residues. V dropped 4 bases and J dropped 2 bases, with 9 bases sitting between them. The germline CDR1 and CDR2 sequences are LGHDT and YNNKEL (reference sequence).

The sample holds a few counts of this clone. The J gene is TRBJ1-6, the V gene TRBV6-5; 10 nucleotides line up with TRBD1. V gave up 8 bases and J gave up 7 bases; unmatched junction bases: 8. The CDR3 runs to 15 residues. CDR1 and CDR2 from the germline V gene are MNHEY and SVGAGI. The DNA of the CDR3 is TGTGCCAGCCGTACTCGGGACAGGGGCAATTCACCCCTCCACTTT. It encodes CASRTRDRGNSPLHF.

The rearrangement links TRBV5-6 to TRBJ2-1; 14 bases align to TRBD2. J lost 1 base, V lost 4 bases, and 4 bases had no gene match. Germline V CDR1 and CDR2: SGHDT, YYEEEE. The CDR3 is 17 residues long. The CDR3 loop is CASSAGTSGGSYNEQFF. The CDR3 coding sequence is TGTGCCAGCAGCGCCGGGACTAGCGGGGGATCCTACAATGAGCAGTTCTTC.

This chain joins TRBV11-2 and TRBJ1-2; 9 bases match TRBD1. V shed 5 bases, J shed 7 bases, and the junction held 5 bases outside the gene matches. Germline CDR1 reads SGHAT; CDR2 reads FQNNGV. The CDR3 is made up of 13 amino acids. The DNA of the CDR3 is TGTGCCAGCAGCCCGGGACAGGGAGTTGGCTACACCTTC. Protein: CASSPGQGVGYTF.

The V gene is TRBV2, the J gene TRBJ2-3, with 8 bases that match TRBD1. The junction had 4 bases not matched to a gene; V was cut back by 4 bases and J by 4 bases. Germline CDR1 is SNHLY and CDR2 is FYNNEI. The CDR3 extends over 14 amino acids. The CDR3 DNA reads TGTGCCAGCAGTGCGGACAGGGTTTCAGATACGCAGTATTTT. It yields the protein CASSADRVSDTQYF.